Listed below are T cell receptor beta chains from one sample, sequenced in a study of tumor-infiltrating lymphocytes in primary liver carcinoma. TCRdb recomputed calls from the multiplex PCR reads with MiXCR, one row per CDR3 protein. The data hold approximately 330,000 distinct CDR3 sequences, with about 65% observed a single time. Sequenced: peripheral blood. These TCRs come from a man between 35 and 55 years old with primary liver carcinoma and hepatitis B virus infection. CDR3s include the opening cysteine and the closing phenylalanine or tryptophan. Fields, in order: J gene, V gene, CDR3 protein.

>TRBJ1-4|TRBV7-8
CASSSPMATNEKLFF
>TRBJ2-7|TRBV28
CASSRTTGSDYEQYF
>TRBJ2-3|TRBV7-9
CASSLGTSGGADTQYF
>TRBJ2-1|TRBV6-5
CTSRGWAGGYNEQFF
>TRBJ1-5|TRBV6-1
CASSEGTGDSKQPQLF
>TRBJ1-2|TRBV5-6
CASSLAGAEVVDGYTF
>TRBJ2-3|TRBV11-2
CVSSFSGSTDTQYF
>TRBJ1-6|TRBV5-1
CASTDRAEYSPLHF
>TRBJ1-1|TRBV7-9
CVSSLATTSTEAFF
>TRBJ2-7|TRBV4-1
CASSMAQNLYEQYF
>TRBJ2-7|TRBV11-2
CASSPTGDFNEQYF
>TRBJ1-5|TRBV6-1
CASRTQNNQHQHF
>TRBJ2-1|TRBV11-2
CVSSPGTSGYNEQFF
>TRBJ2-1|TRBV6-5
CASTAGGNEQFF
>TRBJ2-7|TRBV28
CASSWTSWGEQYF
>TRBJ2-3|TRBV19
CATRDGGTSGSTDTQYF
>TRBJ2-4|TRBV6-6
CASGYSGGATAKNIQYF
>TRBJ1-2|TRBV13
CASSLGRSSRGGYTF
>TRBJ2-7|TRBV28
CASSSTGDEQYF
>TRBJ2-2|TRBV28
CASSPGGPNTGELFF
>TRBJ2-5|TRBV11-2
CASSTPPTGETQYF
>TRBJ1-5|TRBV11-2
CASSLRTGSQPQHF
>TRBJ2-1|TRBV12-3/TRBV12-4
CASSSPLGAGGPGEQFF
>TRBJ2-7|TRBV11-2
CAGSRGTESPHEQYF
>TRBJ1-2|TRBV5-6
CASSLVGIAYGYTF
>TRBJ2-7|TRBV14
CASGQDIGSYEQYF
>TRBJ2-1|TRBV12-3/TRBV12-4
CASSYPAGTGGYNEQFF
>TRBJ2-7|TRBV11-2
CASNSGLLVGLEQYF
>TRBJ2-1|TRBV10-1
CASSGANEQFF
>TRBJ2-2|TRBV6-2/TRBV6-3
CASSSRQEHYTGELFF
>TRBJ2-1|TRBV11-2
CASSLGVGRVNEQFF
>TRBJ2-3|TRBV29-1
CSVKGGGANTDTQYF
>TRBJ2-5|TRBV11-2
CARSLGFAGGTEETQYF
>TRBJ2-5|TRBV28
CASSLMGPFHQETQYF
>TRBJ2-7|TRBV5-1
CASSSTGASPYEQYF
>TRBJ2-5|TRBV15
CATSNWTGGEETQYF
>TRBJ2-7|TRBV4-1
CATSPRDRSYEQYF
>TRBJ2-5|TRBV11-2
CASSLSWRPKEAGQGQETQYF
>TRBJ2-6|TRBV30
CDWSILTGANVLTF
>TRBJ2-5|TRBV7-8
CASRPWGGQETQYF
>TRBJ2-7|TRBV11-2
CASSSDMYFYEQYF
>TRBJ2-7|TRBV4-1
CASSPSGIGTSGQYF
>TRBJ2-3|TRBV14
CASSQNGGQYF
>TRBJ1-1|TRBV5-4
CASSFGLSSTEAFF
>TRBJ1-1|TRBV10-3
CAISESQGTTTEAFF
>TRBJ2-2|TRBV29-1
CSVEAGGGTGELFF
>TRBJ2-7|TRBV29-1
CSVVDYGYEQYF
>TRBJ2-1|TRBV24-1
CATSDHQLVGHMDEQFF
>TRBJ2-3|TRBV5-4
CAGYAAGKAADTQYF
>TRBJ2-7|TRBV6-1
CASSESRTTYEQYF